This T cell receptor beta chain is drawn from a study of patients and donors after allogeneic stem cell transplantation. Each CDR3 protein gets one entry after TCRdb re-called the RT-PCR reads with MiXCR. The sample has about 39,000 distinct CDR3 sequences; more than 30% are singletons. This clonotype has at least ten counts. This CDR3 region has 15 residues. Deletions cut 2 bases from V and 5 bases from J, with 14 bases between. Germline V gene lookup returns CDR1 SGHRS and CDR2 YFSETQ. The V gene is TRBV5-1, the J gene TRBJ1-5; tentatively, D is TRBD1 (5 bases). The source of this sequence is a human donor who was either an allogeneic HSCT recipient or a stem cell or donor lymphocyte infusion donor (not recorded which). It is not recorded whose cells these are; they may come from a transplant donor. Material for sequencing was blood, either unsorted or a sorted T cell fraction (not recorded which). CDR3 sequence reads: CASSFGGIGDQPQHF. For the CDR3, the DNA is TGCGCCAGCAGCTTTGGAGGCATAGGGGATCAGCCCCAGCATTTT. The full variable domain, rest sourced from reference TRBV5-1 and TRBJ1-5, is KAGVTQTPRYLIKTRGQQVTLSCSPISGHRSVSWYQQTPGQGLQFLFEYFSETQRNKGNFPGRFSGRQFSNSRSEMNVSTLELGDSALYLCASSFGGIGDQPQHFGDGTRLSIL.